The 30 T cell receptor beta chains listed next were all sequenced from one sample in a study of glioma-infiltrating T cells. The iRepertoire nested amplicon-rescue multiplex PCR amplified TCR alpha and beta CDR3s from RNA. TCRdb ran MiXCR on the multiplex PCR reads and lists one entry per CDR3 protein. The data show some 190,000 distinct CDR3 sequences, approximately 30% seen once. The sequenced sample was glioma tissue, nonneoplastic brain tissue, or PBMCs (not recorded which). These receptors were taken from a human donor with low-grade glioma or glioblastoma, undergoing nonglioma brain surgery, or in good health (not recorded which).

To note about this clonotype: Germline is not matched at one junction end, which may reflect a read error. The rearrangement joins TRBV6-2 or TRBV6-3 to TRBJ1-1; D unclear. The CDR3 is 14 amino acids. The germline CDR1 and CDR2 sequences are MNHEY and SVGEGT. CDR3 in amino acids: CAIKGSNLNTKAFF. The CDR3 nucleotides read TGTGCCATCAAGGGTTCTAATCTCAACACTAAAGCTTTCTTT.

The rearrangement uses TRBV7-9 and TRBJ2-1; 7 bases map to TRBD2. This CDR3 region has 15 residues. V gave up 7 bases and J gave up 6 bases; unmatched junction bases: 12. Germline V gene data show CDR1 as SEHNR and CDR2 as FQNEAQ (reference sequence). CDR3 in DNA: TGTGCCAGCATCCCTGGGTCTAGCGGACCCAATGAGCAGTTCTTC. This codes for CASIPGSSGPNEQFF.

This clonotype was seen repeatedly, ten times or more. The chain couples TRBV27 to TRBJ2-5, with D unclear. The CDR3 extends over 14 amino acids. Trimming cost V 2 bases and J 1 base, with 8 bases left between them. Germline-derived CDR1 and CDR2 are MNHEY and SMNVEV (reference sequence). The CDR3 region is CASSLDGPQETQYF. The CDR3 DNA reads TGTGCCAGCAGTTTAGACGGGCCCCAAGAGACCCAGTACTTC.

Turning to this clonotype: The junction departs from the called germline gene at one end, perhaps through a read error. The rearrangement links TRBV7-2 to TRBJ2-7; D gene uncertain. The CDR3 totals 14 residues. Per the germline V gene, CDR1 is SGHTA and CDR2 is FQGNSA. The CDR3 region has the DNA TGCGCCAGCAGCTTCGCTAGAGGTCCCTACGAGCAGTACTTC. Protein: CASSFARGPYEQYF.

This clonotype was counted a few times. The chain recombines TRBV19 with TRBJ2-7; the D is unclear. The germline V gene has CDR1 LNHDA and CDR2 SQIVND (reference sequence). The CDR3 is 13 amino acids. V was shortened by 0 bases and J by 2 bases, with 5 bases between the two germline ends. The CDR3 DNA is TGTGCCAGTAGTATAGACTCCGCCTACGAGCAGTACTTC. It codes for CASSIDSAYEQYF.

This clonotype was recorded once. The V gene is TRBV20-1, the J gene TRBJ2-3, with D maybe TRBD2 (5 bases). Looked up from germline, CDR1 is DFQATT and CDR2 is SNEGSKA (reference sequence). Trimming pared 8 bases from V and 3 bases from J, leaving 15 bases between. The CDR3 sequence is 13 residues long. The CDR3 region is CSPTFRTTDTQYF. In DNA form, the CDR3 reads TGCAGTCCGACTTTCAGGACTACAGATACGCAGTATTTT.

In regard to this clonotype: The junction departs from germline at one end; a sequencing error may be responsible. The chain links TRBV15 to TRBJ2-5; no clear D gene. The CDR3 consists of 15 residues. Germline V gene lookup returns CDR1 LNHNV and CDR2 YYDKDF (reference sequence). The CDR3 is CATGRSGPTREAQYF. In DNA, the CDR3 is TGTGCCACCGGCAGAAGTGGACCCACGAGAGAGGCCCAGTACTTC.

The chain joins TRBV5-1 to TRBJ1-1; D gene uncertain. Germline V gene data show CDR1 as SGHRS and CDR2 as YFSETQ. The CDR3 sequence is 16 residues long. V was shortened by 2 bases and J by 0 bases, with 14 bases between the two germline ends. The CDR3 DNA reads as TGCGCCAGCAGCTTCGGGAGTTACGGGATGAACACTGAAGCTTTCTTT. Translated, it gives CASSFGSYGMNTEAFF.

This clonotype occurred many times. The chain has TRBV20-1 and TRBJ2-1; 7 positions match TRBD2. The V gene's germline CDR1 is DFQATT and CDR2 SNEGSKA (reference sequence). This CDR3 comprises 13 residues. Germline trimming cut 6 bases from V and 8 bases from J; bases unmatched to any gene: 10. CDR3 region: CSAPIAGTYEQFF. CDR3 DNA: TGCAGTGCACCAATAGCGGGTACCTATGAGCAGTTCTTC.

This clonotype showed up many times. The chain has TRBV27 and TRBJ2-7; 12 bases align to TRBD2. This CDR3 has 19 residues. Germline V gene sequence: CDR1 MNHEY, CDR2 SMNVEV (reference sequence). With V trimmed by 0 bases and J by 2 bases, 11 bases remained unmatched. The CDR3 nucleotides are TGTGCCAGCAGTTTATCGCCCCCTTGGACTAGCGGGGTTACCTACGAGCAGTACTTC. Translating it yields CASSLSPPWTSGVTYEQYF.

This chain connects TRBV4-1 to TRBJ2-5; D not resolved. This CDR3 contains 16 residues. Trimming pared 0 bases from V and 6 bases from J, leaving 17 bases between. Germline V lookup: CDR1 MGHRA, CDR2 YSYEKL. The CDR3 coding sequence is TGCGCCAGCAGCCAAGATAGCCGGATCCGAGAGCAGACCCAGTACTTC. It encodes CASSQDSRIREQTQYF.

The chain employs TRBV10-3 and TRBJ1-1; possibly TRBD1 for D (6 bases). Trimming removed 6 bases from V and 1 base from J, with 12 bases in between. Germline V gives CDR1 ENHRY, CDR2 SYGVKD. The CDR3 is 14 residues long. The chain's CDR3 is CAISAGTQNTEAFF. CDR3 DNA sequence: TGTGCCATCAGCGCCGGGACACAGAACACTGAAGCTTTCTTT.

This sequence joins TRBV18 and TRBJ1-2, with 9 bases that match TRBD1. V was clipped by 6 bases and J by 7 bases; unmatched bases: 12. The CDR3 spans 15 residues. Germline V gene sequence: CDR1 KGHSH, CDR2 LQKENI. The CDR3 region has the DNA TGTGCCAGCTCCCCCGGGACAGGGACGGTTTCTGGCTACACCTTC. It is translated as CASSPGTGTVSGYTF.

This clonotype has a handful of counts. J is TRBJ2-2 and V is TRBV6-1; the D gene could be TRBD1 or TRBD2 (5 bases each). V gave up 6 bases and J gave up 0 bases, with 14 bases separating them. Germline V gene sequence: CDR1 MNHNS, CDR2 SASEGT. The CDR3 runs 16 residues. The CDR3: CASRLDSLSNTGELFF. DNA of the CDR3: TGTGCCAGCAGACTAGACAGTTTGTCGAACACCGGGGAGCTGTTTTTT.

This clonotype was seen many times. The chain uses TRBV20-1 and TRBJ2-4, with TRBD1 matching 9 bases. The CDR3 consists of 13 residues. CDR1 is DFQATT, CDR2 SNEGSKA, per germline (reference sequence). V was pared by 6 bases and J by 7 bases, with 7 bases of the junction left unmatched. CDR3 in amino acids: CSAPFGTGNIQYF. The CDR3 region has the DNA TGCAGTGCGCCGTTTGGGACAGGGAACATTCAGTACTTC.

The chain couples TRBV4-1 to TRBJ1-2; D is possibly TRBD1 (5 bases). Germline CDR1 MGHRA, CDR2 YSYEKL. V was trimmed by 4 bases and J by 2 bases, leaving 8 bases between them. The length of the CDR3 is 13 residues. The CDR3 coding sequence is TGCGCCAGCAGCCGGGACTTAAACTATGGCTACACCTTC. This codes for CASSRDLNYGYTF.

With respect to this clonotype: Without the conserved terminal phenylalanine or tryptophan, this CDR3 likely stems from a read error. The chain combines TRBV7-2 with TRBJ2-7; D might be TRBD1 (6 bases). This CDR3 comprises 15 residues. Germline CDR1 and CDR2: SGHTA and FQGNSA. The CDR3, as DNA: TGTGCCAGCAGCTTAGACAGGGCAACCTCCTACCAGCAGTACCTC. Amino acid sequence: CASSLDRATSYQQYL.

This clonotype was detected a few times. CDR3 coding DNA: TGTGCCAGTAACCGAGGGGCAGGGGGACCTCCCGGGGCCAACGTCCTGACTTTC. It is translated as CASNRGAGGPPGANVLTF. The chain uses TRBV19 and TRBJ2-6; TRBD1 matches at 7 bases. CDR1 is LNHDA, CDR2 SQIVND, per germline (reference sequence). The CDR3 runs 18 residues. Trimming took 7 bases from V and 4 from J; bases not matched to a gene: 16.

In the case of this clonotype: Being one base from a much bigger clone, this may be a read error. CDR3 nucleotides: TGCGCCAGCAGAGCGAGACCGATGGAGACCCAGTACTTC. The encoded protein is CASRARPMETQYF. The chain links TRBV6-1 to TRBJ2-5, with no clear D. The CDR3 is 13 residues long. Germline V gene lookup returns CDR1 MNHNS and CDR2 SASEGT.

In regard to this clonotype: A read error may be the cause here, since a much bigger clone is one base away. The V call is TRBV7-2, the J call TRBJ2-7; the D is unclear. CDR3 size: 13 residues. CDR1 is SGHTA, CDR2 FQGNSA, per germline. V lost 7 bases and J 4 bases, leaving 14 bases between the germline ends. As DNA, the CDR3 is TGTGCCAGCACCCCCCGGACGGGTTACGAGCAGTACTTC. Translating gives CASTPRTGYEQYF.

This clonotype was picked up many times. The chain joins TRBV7-2 to TRBJ1-1; D not certain. Germline values: CDR1 SGHTA, CDR2 FQGNSA. The CDR3 totals 13 residues. V was trimmed by 5 bases and J by 6 bases, leaving 13 bases between them. Here the CDR3 DNA reads TGTGCCAGCAGCCTCACTGGATTCCCTGAAGCTTTCTTT. Residues: CASSLTGFPEAFF. Using reference TRBV7-2 and TRBJ1-1 for the parts outside the CDR3, the full variable domain is GAGVSQSPSNKVTEKGKDVELRCDPISGHTALYWYRQSLGQGLEFLIYFQGNSAPDKSGLPSDRFSAERTGGSVSTLTIQRTQQEDSAVYLCASSLTGFPEAFFGQGTRLTVV.

The CDR3 DNA is TGTGCCAGCAGTTACCTTGGACTAGCCCGAGGGCCCTACGAGCAGTACTTC. Its protein product is CASSYLGLARGPYEQYF. The rearrangement uses TRBV6-5 and TRBJ2-7; TRBD2 matches 8 bases. Germline V gives CDR1 MNHEY, CDR2 SVGAGI. Trimming at V came to 2 bases and at J to 2 bases, leaving 11 bases not matched to a gene. The CDR3 is 17 residues long.

The sample holds a few counts of this clonotype. V is TRBV29-1 and J is TRBJ1-4; D not certain. CDR3 length: 14 residues. The V end lost 5 bases, the J end lost 6 bases, and 16 bases lay between the germline ends. Germline CDR1 SQVTM, CDR2 ANQGSEA. CDR3 nucleotides: TGCAGCGTTAGCTCGGTGACATTCGATGAAAAACTGTTTTTT. Its protein is CSVSSVTFDEKLFF.

The V gene is TRBV11-3, the J gene TRBJ2-7, with 9 bases that match TRBD1. Germline V gene sequence: CDR1 SGHNT, CDR2 YENEEA. Trimming took 0 bases from V and 3 from J; bases not matched to a gene: 3. CDR3 length equals 15 residues. The CDR3 region is CASSLDSTGGYEQYF. CDR3 in DNA: TGTGCCAGCAGCTTAGATTCGACAGGGGGCTACGAGCAGTACTTC.

The chain employs TRBV19 and TRBJ2-1, with 10 bases matching TRBD2. J gave up 3 bases and V 6 bases, and 2 bases lay outside the gene matches. CDR1 and CDR2 from the germline V gene are LNHDA and SQIVND (reference sequence). This CDR3 region has 14 residues. Here the CDR3 reads CASREREGYNEQFF. The CDR3 coding sequence is TGTGCCAGTAGGGAGCGGGAGGGCTACAATGAGCAGTTCTTC.

A remark on this clonotype: A much larger clone differs from this one at a single base, so this may be a read error. The rearrangement joins TRBV27 to TRBJ2-7; D tentatively fits TRBD1 or TRBD2 (5 bases each). From germline, CDR1 is MNHEY and CDR2 SMNVEV (reference sequence). This CDR3 comprises 14 residues. In DNA, the CDR3 is TGTGCCAGCAGCCAGGTCGAGGGGTCCTACGAGCAGCACTTC. Encoded protein: CASSQVEGSYEQHF.

Many counts were recorded for this clonotype. The J gene is TRBJ1-5, the V gene TRBV19; D perhaps matches TRBD1 (5 bases). The germline V gene has CDR1 LNHDA and CDR2 SQIVND (reference sequence). The CDR3 runs to 15 residues. The V end was cut by 3 bases, the J end by 3 bases, with 12 bases between. The CDR3 coding sequence is TGTGCCAGTAGTATTATGTCTGGGGCCAATCAGCCCCAGCATTTT. It translates to CASSIMSGANQPQHF.

This clonotype was counted a few times. This rearrangement joins TRBV19 to TRBJ2-1, with 14 positions matching TRBD2. Germline lookup yields CDR1 LNHDA and CDR2 SQIVND (reference sequence). J was trimmed by 0 bases and V by 3 bases; bases with no gene match: 4. This CDR3 comprises 18 residues. The DNA of the CDR3 is TGTGCCAGTAGTATGGGGACTAGCGGGAGATTCTCCTACAATGAGCAGTTCTTC. It codes for CASSMGTSGRFSYNEQFF. Drawing the rest from reference TRBV19 and TRBJ2-1, the complete variable domain is DGGITQSPKYLFRKEGQNVTLSCEQNLNHDAMYWYRQDPGQGLRLIYYSQIVNDFQKGDIAEGYSVSREKKESFPLTVTSAQKNPTAFYLCASSMGTSGRFSYNEQFFGPGTRLTVL.

This clonotype was seen many times. The chain has TRBV5-1 and TRBJ2-3; D is unclear. This CDR3 has 15 amino acids. V shed 0 bases and J shed 4 bases, with 12 bases lying between them. Germline V CDR1 and CDR2: SGHRS, YFSETQ. Here the CDR3 DNA reads TGCGCCAGCAGCTTGGAATCGGGTCCCCCAGATACGCAGTATTTT. Translation: CASSLESGPPDTQYF.

Many counts were recorded for this clonotype. The chain employs TRBV20-1 and TRBJ2-1; D is undetermined. This CDR3 contains 14 residues. The V gene lost 0 bases and the J gene lost 3 bases, with 9 bases spanning the gap. Per germline, CDR1 DFQATT and CDR2 SNEGSKA (reference sequence). This CDR3 reads CSARDIQNYNEQFF. DNA for the CDR3: TGCAGTGCTAGAGATATCCAGAACTACAATGAGCAGTTCTTC.